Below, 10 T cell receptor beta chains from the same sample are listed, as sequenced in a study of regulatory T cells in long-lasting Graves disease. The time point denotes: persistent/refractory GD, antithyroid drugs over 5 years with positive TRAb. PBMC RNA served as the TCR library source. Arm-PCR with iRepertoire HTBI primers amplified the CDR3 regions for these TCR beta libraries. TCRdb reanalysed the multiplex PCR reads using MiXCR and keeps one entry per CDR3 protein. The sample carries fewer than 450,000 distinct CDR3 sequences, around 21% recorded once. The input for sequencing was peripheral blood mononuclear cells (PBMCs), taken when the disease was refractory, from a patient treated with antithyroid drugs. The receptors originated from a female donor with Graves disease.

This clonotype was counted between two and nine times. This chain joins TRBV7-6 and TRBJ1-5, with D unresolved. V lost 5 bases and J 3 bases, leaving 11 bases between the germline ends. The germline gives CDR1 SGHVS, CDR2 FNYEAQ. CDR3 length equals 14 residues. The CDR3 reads CASSAGPINQPQHF. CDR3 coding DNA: TGTGCCAGCAGCGCCGGACCGATCAATCAGCCCCAGCATTTT.

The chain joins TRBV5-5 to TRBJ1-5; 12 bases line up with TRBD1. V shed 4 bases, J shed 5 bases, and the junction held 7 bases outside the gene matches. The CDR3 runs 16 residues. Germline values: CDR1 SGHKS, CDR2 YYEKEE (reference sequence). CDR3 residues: CASSPRDRGLYQPQHF. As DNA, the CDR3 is TGTGCCAGCAGCCCTCGGGACAGGGGGCTGTATCAGCCCCAGCATTTT.

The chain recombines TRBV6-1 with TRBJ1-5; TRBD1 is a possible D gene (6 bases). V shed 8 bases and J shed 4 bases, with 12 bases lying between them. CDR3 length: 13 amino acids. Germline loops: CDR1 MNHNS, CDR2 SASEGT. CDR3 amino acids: CASADRINQPQHF. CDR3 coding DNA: TGTGCCAGCGCAGACAGGATTAATCAGCCCCAGCATTTT.

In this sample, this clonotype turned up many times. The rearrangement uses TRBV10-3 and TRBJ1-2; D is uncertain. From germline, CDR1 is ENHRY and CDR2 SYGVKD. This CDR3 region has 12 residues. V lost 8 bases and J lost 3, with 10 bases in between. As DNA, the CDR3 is TGTGCCATCGCACCCGCGGACTATGGCTACACCTTC. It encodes CAIAPADYGYTF.

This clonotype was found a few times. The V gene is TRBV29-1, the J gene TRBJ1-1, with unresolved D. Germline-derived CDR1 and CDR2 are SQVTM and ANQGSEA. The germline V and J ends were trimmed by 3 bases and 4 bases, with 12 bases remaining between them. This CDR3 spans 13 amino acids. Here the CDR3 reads CSVDSLRGTEAFF. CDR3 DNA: TGCAGCGTTGATTCCCTGCGGGGCACTGAAGCTTTCTTT.

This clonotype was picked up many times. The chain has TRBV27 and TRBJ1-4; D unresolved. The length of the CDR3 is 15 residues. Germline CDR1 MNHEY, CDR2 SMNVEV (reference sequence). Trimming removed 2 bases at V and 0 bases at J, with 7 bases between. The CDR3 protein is CASSLTFATNEKLFF. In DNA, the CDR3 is TGTGCCAGCAGTTTAACCTTTGCAACTAATGAAAAACTGTTTTTT.

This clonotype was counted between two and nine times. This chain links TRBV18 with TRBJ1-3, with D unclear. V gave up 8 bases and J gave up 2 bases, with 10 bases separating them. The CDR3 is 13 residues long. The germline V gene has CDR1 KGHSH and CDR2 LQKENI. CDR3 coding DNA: TGTGCCAGCACAACGGGCCCTGGAAACACCATATATTTT. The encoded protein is CASTTGPGNTIYF.

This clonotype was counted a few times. CDR3 DNA sequence: TGTGCCAGCAGTTACTCGAGGTCCCCTAGCGGGAGTTCACTCTACGAGCAGTACTTC. Translated: CASSYSRSPSGSSLYEQYF. The J gene is TRBJ2-7, the V gene TRBV6-2 or TRBV6-3; TRBD2 agrees at 10 bases. CDR1 MNHEY and CDR2 SVGEGT come from the germline V gene. Losses at the gene ends were 0 bases for V and 3 bases for J; bases not matched to a gene: 14. The CDR3 has 19 amino acids.

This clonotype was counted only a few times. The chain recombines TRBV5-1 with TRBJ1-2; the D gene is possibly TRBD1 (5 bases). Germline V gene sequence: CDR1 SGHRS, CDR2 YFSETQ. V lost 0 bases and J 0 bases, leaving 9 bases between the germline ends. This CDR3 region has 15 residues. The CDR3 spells CASSLVDTANYGYTF. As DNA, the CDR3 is TGCGCCAGCAGCTTGGTGGACACAGCTAACTATGGCTACACCTTC.

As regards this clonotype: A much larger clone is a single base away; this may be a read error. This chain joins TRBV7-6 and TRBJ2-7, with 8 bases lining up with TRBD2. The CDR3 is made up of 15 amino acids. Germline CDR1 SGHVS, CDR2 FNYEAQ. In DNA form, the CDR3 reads TGTGCCGGCAGCTTAGGCCCAGCGGGAGCGGACGAGCAGTACTTC. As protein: CAGSLGPAGADEQYF.